The 20 T cell receptor beta chains reported below all come from one sample, sequenced in a study of blood T cell repertoires in COVID-19. Data came from immunoSEQ multiplex PCR; TCRdb stores just in-frame clones and leaves some out. The repertoire holds about 180,000 clones, with around 74% as singletons. Sequenced input: peripheral blood. The receptors derive from a woman aged 55-69 years with COVID-19, enrolled during active disease.

V and J are TRBV2 and TRBJ1-4; TRBD1 is a possible D gene (5 bases). Germline V gene sequence: CDR1 SNHLY, CDR2 FYNNEI. The ends were cut back, 2 bases at V and 0 bases at J, with 13 bases in the middle. The CDR3 loop spans 17 amino acids. CDR3 bases: TGTGCCAGCAGTGAATCAGTTTGGGGCGCAACTAATGAAAAACTGTTTTTT. This gives the protein CASSESVWGATNEKLFF.

In regard to this clone: In the same sample, other DNA sequences code for this CDR3. The chain combines TRBV5-1 with TRBJ2-5, with 8 bases matching TRBD1. V dropped 1 base and J dropped 3; count of bases not matched to a gene: 2. CDR3 size: 14 residues. The germline gives CDR1 SGHRS, CDR2 YFSETQ. CDR3 residues: CASSLQGAEETQYF. CDR3 bases: TGCGCCAGCAGCTTGCAGGGGGCAGAAGAGACCCAGTACTTC. Complete variable domain (other parts from reference TRBV5-1 and TRBJ2-5): KAGVTQTPRYLIKTRGQQVTLSCSPISGHRSVSWYQQTPGQGLQFLFEYFSETQRNKGNFPGRFSGRQFSNSRSEMNVSTLELGDSALYLCASSLQGAEETQYFGPGTRLLVL.

V gene TRBV19 combines with J gene TRBJ1-2; D possibly corresponds to TRBD1 (5 bases). The germline CDR1 and CDR2 sequences are LNHDA and SQIVND (reference sequence). This CDR3 region has 13 residues. The V and J ends lost 7 bases and 0 bases respectively, with 9 bases between them. This CDR3 is CASTRQPNYGYTF. CDR3 coding DNA: TGTGCCAGTACCAGACAGCCTAACTATGGCTACACCTTC.

The V gene is TRBV27, the J gene TRBJ1-1; D not resolved. CDR1 and CDR2 (germline): MNHEY, SMNVEV (reference sequence). The V and J ends lost 4 bases and 5 bases respectively, with 14 bases between them. CDR3 length: 14 residues. In nucleotides, the CDR3 is TGTGCCAGCAGTTCCTGGGCCTCTGGGACTGAAGCTTTCTTT. Its translation: CASSSWASGTEAFF.

V gene TRBV6-5 combines with J gene TRBJ2-2; 11 positions match TRBD1. Germline values: CDR1 MNHEY, CDR2 SVGAGI. The CDR3 runs to 16 residues. V trimming: 1 base; J trimming: 3 bases; junction bases outside the gene matches: 1. DNA for the CDR3: TGTGCCAGCAGTTACTGGGGACAGGGGGACACCGGGGAGCTGTTTTTT. It specifies CASSYWGQGDTGELFF.

This chain connects TRBV18 to TRBJ2-2, with a tentative D call TRBD2 (5 bases). The CDR3 runs to 17 residues. Germline assignment: CDR1 KGHSH and CDR2 LQKENI. Trimming took 1 base from V and 0 from J, leaving 12 bases between them. CDR3 DNA sequence: TGTGCCAGCTCACCACAACTCGGACTGACGAACACCGGGGAGCTGTTTTTT. Translated: CASSPQLGLTNTGELFF.

The chain links TRBV15 to TRBJ2-1, with 10 bases matching TRBD2. J lost 8 bases, V lost 8 bases, and 6 bases had no gene match. CDR3 length: 13 amino acids. Germline CDR1 reads LNHNV; CDR2 reads YYDKDF (reference sequence). The CDR3 is CATCLGTSDEQFF. CDR3 nucleotide sequence: TGTGCCACCTGCTTAGGGACTAGCGATGAGCAGTTCTTC.

The chain joins TRBV10-3 to TRBJ1-1, with 9 bases aligning to TRBD1. This CDR3 has 14 residues. J was trimmed by 0 bases and V by 5 bases; bases with no gene match: 1. The germline gives CDR1 ENHRY, CDR2 SYGVKD. CDR3 amino acids: CAISTGGLNTEAFF. CDR3 in DNA: TGTGCCATCAGTACAGGGGGCTTGAACACTGAAGCTTTCTTT.

As DNA, the CDR3 is TGTGCCAGCAGCCAAAGGGGACAGGGGGCTCTAGCGGGACCCTGGGAAGAGCAGTACTTC. It encodes CASSQRGQGALAGPWEEQYF. This rearrangement joins TRBV14 to TRBJ2-7; 12 bases match TRBD1. Losses at the gene ends were 2 bases for V and 7 bases for J; bases not matched to a gene: 21. This CDR3 is built from 20 residues. In germline, CDR1 is SGHDN, CDR2 FVKESK.

The CDR3 is CASSLNMNTEAFF. The CDR3 DNA sequence: TGCGCCAGCAGCTTAAATATGAACACTGAAGCTTTCTTT. The chain is built from TRBV5-1 and TRBJ1-1; D is uncertain. Trimming shortened V by 2 bases and J by 0 bases, and 5 bases separated the two germline ends. Germline V lookup: CDR1 SGHRS, CDR2 YFSETQ. This CDR3 has 13 amino acids.

V is TRBV9 and J is TRBJ2-6; 8 bases fit TRBD2. Germline CDR1 SGDLS, CDR2 YYNGEE. With V trimmed by 4 bases and J by 3 bases, 15 bases remained unmatched. The CDR3 is 19 residues long. CDR3 protein: CASSPRTSPVRGGANVLTF. Here the CDR3 DNA reads TGTGCCAGCAGCCCCCGGACTAGCCCGGTTCGGGGTGGGGCCAACGTCCTGACTTTC. Together with reference TRBV9 and TRBJ2-6, the CDR3 gives the full variable domain: DSGVTQTPKHLITATGQRVTLRCSPRSGDLSVYWYQQSLDQGLQFLIQYYNGEERAKGNILERFSAQQFPDLHSELNLSSLELGDSALYFCASSPRTSPVRGGANVLTFGAGSRLTVL.

V usage is TRBV28 and J usage is TRBJ2-1; a weak D match, TRBD2 (6 bases). Germline CDR1 MDHEN, CDR2 SYDVKM. The V end lost 6 bases, the J end lost 10 bases, and 16 bases lay between the germline ends. CDR3 length: 13 amino acids. The DNA for the CDR3 is TGTGCCAGCAGCCTGTCGAGGGAGGAAGAGCAGTTCTTC. Translating it yields CASSLSREEEQFF. The whole variable domain, remainder taken from reference TRBV28 and TRBJ2-1, is DVKVTQSSRYLVKRTGEKVFLECVQDMDHENMFWYRQDPGLGLRLIYFSYDVKMKEKGDIPEGYSVSREKKERFSLILESASTNQTSMYLCASSLSREEEQFFGPGTRLTVL.

This rearrangement joins TRBV9 to TRBJ2-1; 10 positions agree with TRBD2. The length of the CDR3 is 17 residues. Trimming removed 0 bases from V and 7 bases from J; junction bases left unmatched: 10. Germline loops: CDR1 SGDLS, CDR2 YYNGEE. This chain's CDR3 is CASSVDTLAGVRNEQFF. The CDR3 bases are TGTGCCAGCAGCGTAGATACTCTAGCGGGAGTGAGGAATGAGCAGTTCTTC.

This clone appeared a single time. The rearrangement joins TRBV10-3 to TRBJ2-1, with a tentative D call TRBD2 (7 bases). CDR3 length equals 14 residues. CDR1 and CDR2 (germline): ENHRY, SYGVKD. The V end was cut by 2 bases, the J end by 10 bases, with 15 bases between. The CDR3 protein is CAISEGLGGREQFF. Here the CDR3 DNA reads TGTGCCATCAGTGAGGGACTAGGGGGAAGAGAGCAGTTCTTC.

The rearrangement joins TRBV5-1 to TRBJ1-1; tentative D call: TRBD1 (5 bases). Trimming left V 0 bases short and J 2 bases short, with 8 bases between. The CDR3 loop spans 14 amino acids. CDR1 and CDR2 (germline): SGHRS, YFSETQ. The CDR3 DNA is TGCGCCAGCAGCTTGGGACAGTCAAACACTGAAGCTTTCTTT. It specifies CASSLGQSNTEAFF.

This clone is a singleton in its sample. The rearrangement joins TRBV28 to TRBJ2-5; 13 nucleotides line up with TRBD2. The CDR3 extends over 16 amino acids. CDR1 is MDHEN and CDR2 is SYDVKM in the germline V gene. V lost 5 bases, J lost 5 bases, and 8 bases stayed unmatched. In DNA, the CDR3 is TGTGCCAGCAGTAAACTAGCGGGAGGGCCTGGGGAGACCCAGTACTTC. The encoded protein is CASSKLAGGPGETQYF.

The rearrangement joins TRBV5-1 to TRBJ1-2, with 7 bases aligning to TRBD1. The CDR3 spans 14 residues. The ends lost 0 bases at V and 8 bases at J; junction bases unmatched: 7. Germline-derived CDR1 and CDR2 are SGHRS and YFSETQ. This CDR3 is CASSLEGQSQGYTF. The CDR3 DNA reads as TGCGCCAGCAGCTTGGAGGGACAGTCCCAGGGCTACACCTTC. The full variable domain, rest sourced from reference TRBV5-1 and TRBJ1-2, is KAGVTQTPRYLIKTRGQQVTLSCSPISGHRSVSWYQQTPGQGLQFLFEYFSETQRNKGNFPGRFSGRQFSNSRSEMNVSTLELGDSALYLCASSLEGQSQGYTFGSGTRLTVV.

The rearrangement links TRBV6-5 to TRBJ2-3; TRBD1 is a possible D gene (6 bases). CDR1 MNHEY and CDR2 SVGAGI come from the germline V gene. The germline V and J ends were trimmed by 6 bases and 4 bases, with 8 bases remaining between them. The CDR3 is 12 residues long. CDR3 in DNA: TGTGCCAGCAGGGGGACACCAGATACGCAGTATTTT. Translating it yields CASRGTPDTQYF.

V and J are TRBV9 and TRBJ2-7, with TRBD2 matching 8 bases. Germline CDR1 and CDR2: SGDLS and YYNGEE. Losses at the gene ends were 4 bases for V and 5 bases for J; bases not matched to a gene: 8. This CDR3 region has 14 residues. CDR3 in amino acids: CASSPRLANHEQYF. The DNA for the CDR3 is TGTGCCAGCAGCCCCCGACTAGCGAACCACGAGCAGTACTTC.

The chain has TRBV19 and TRBJ2-7, with TRBD1 matching over 12 bases. The CDR3 runs 14 residues. The V gene's germline CDR1 is LNHDA and CDR2 SQIVND (reference sequence). Germline trimming cut 6 bases from V and 7 bases from J; bases unmatched to any gene: 7. The CDR3 DNA reads TGTGCCAGTAGGGGGACAGGGGGCCATAGTGAGCAGTACTTC. As protein: CASRGTGGHSEQYF.